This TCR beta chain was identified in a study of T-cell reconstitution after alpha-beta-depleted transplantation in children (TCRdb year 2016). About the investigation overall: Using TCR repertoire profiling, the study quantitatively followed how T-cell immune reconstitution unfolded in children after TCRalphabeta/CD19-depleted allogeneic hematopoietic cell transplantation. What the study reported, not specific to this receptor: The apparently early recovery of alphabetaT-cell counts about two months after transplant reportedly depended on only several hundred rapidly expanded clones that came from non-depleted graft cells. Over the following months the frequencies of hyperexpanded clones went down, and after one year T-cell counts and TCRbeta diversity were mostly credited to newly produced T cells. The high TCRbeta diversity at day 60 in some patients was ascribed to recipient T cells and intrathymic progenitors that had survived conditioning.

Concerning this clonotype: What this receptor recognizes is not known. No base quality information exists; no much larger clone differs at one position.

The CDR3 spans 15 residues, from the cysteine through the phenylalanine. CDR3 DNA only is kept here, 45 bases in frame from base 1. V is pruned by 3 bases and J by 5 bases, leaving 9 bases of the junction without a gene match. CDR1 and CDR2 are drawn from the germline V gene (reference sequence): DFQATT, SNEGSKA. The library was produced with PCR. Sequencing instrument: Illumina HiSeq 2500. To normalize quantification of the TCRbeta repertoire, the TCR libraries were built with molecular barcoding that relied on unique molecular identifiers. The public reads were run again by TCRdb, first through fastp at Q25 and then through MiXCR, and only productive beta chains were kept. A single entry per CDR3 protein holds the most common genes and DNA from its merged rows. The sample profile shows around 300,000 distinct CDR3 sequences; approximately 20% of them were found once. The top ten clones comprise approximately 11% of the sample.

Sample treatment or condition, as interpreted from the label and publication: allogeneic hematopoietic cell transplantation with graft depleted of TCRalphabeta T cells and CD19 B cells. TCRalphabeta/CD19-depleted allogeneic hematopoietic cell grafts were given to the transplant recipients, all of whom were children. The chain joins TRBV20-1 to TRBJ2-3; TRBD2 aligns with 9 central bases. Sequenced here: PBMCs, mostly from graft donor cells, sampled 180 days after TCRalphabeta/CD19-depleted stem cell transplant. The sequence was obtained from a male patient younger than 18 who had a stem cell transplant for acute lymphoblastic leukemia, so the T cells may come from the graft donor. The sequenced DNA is TGCAGTGCTAGTATCGCCGGGACTAGCCTAGATACGCAGTATTTT. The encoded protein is CSASIAGTSLDTQYF.